The source of this T cell receptor (beta chain) is a study of blood T cell repertoires in COVID-19. Study at large: The United States, Italy and Spain supplied acute and convalescent COVID-19 samples.

The germline V and J ends were trimmed by 12 bases and 1 base, with 18 bases remaining between them. Germline values: CDR1 KGHDR, CDR2 SFDVKD. The CDR3 is 15 residues long. As processed by the authors: The authors estimated nucleated cell counts from reference gene primer amplification. Some clones are missing from TCRdb's copy, which holds only in-frame ones; the method was immunoSEQ multiplex PCR. The DNA was the basis for D and trimming; V, J and clone size are from that table. In the table there are about 360,000 clones, about 88% of which are singletons. The clonotype comes from a human donor in a cohort sampled during active COVID-19. The sample comprised peripheral blood. The chain uses TRBV24-1 and TRBJ1-3; no firm D call. The CDR3 spells CASLFEALSGNTIYF. DNA for the CDR3: TGTGCCTCCCTTTTCGAGGCCCTGTCTGGAAACACCATATATTTT.